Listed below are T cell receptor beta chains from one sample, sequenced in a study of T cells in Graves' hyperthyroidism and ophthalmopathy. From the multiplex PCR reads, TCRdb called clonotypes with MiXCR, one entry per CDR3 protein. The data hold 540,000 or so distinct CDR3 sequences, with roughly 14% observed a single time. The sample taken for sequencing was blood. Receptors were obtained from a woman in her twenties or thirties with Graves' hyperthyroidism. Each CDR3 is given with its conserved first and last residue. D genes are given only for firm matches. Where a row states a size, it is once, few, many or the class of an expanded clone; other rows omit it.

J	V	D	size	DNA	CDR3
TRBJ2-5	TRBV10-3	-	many	TGTGCCATCAGTGATGGGAACCAAGAGACCCAGTACTTC	CAISDGNQETQYF
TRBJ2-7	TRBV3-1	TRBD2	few	TGTGCCAGCAGCCAAGATCTAACTAGCGGTTACTCCTACGAGCAGTACTTC	CASSQDLTSGYSYEQYF
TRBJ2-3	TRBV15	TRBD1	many	TGTGCCACCAGCAGGACAGGGTCTACAGATACGCAGTATTTT	CATSRTGSTDTQYF
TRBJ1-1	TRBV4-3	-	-	TGCGCCAGCAGCCAATTGATACAGGTGAACACTGAAGCTTTCTTT	CASSQLIQVNTEAFF
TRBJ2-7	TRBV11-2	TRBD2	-	TGTGCCAGCAGCTTAGGGACTAGCGGGACCTCCTACGAGCAGTACTTC	CASSLGTSGTSYEQYF
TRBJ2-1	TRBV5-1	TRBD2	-	TGTGCCAGCAGCGTGACTAGCGGGAGTCCCTATGAGCAGTTCTTC	CASSVTSGSPYEQFF
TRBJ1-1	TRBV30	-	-	TGTGCCTGGAGGGGAGGAAGGAACACTGAAGCTTTCTTT	CAWRGGRNTEAFF
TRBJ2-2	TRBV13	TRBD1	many	TGTGCCAGATGGGACAGACAAACCGGGGAGCTGTTTTTT	CARWDRQTGELFF
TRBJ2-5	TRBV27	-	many	TGTGCCAGCAGTTTCTGGGCAGGACCGACGGAGACCCAGTACTTC	CASSFWAGPTETQYF
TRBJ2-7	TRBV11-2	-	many	TGTGCCAGCAGCTTAGAATGGAAGGACGAGCAGTACTTC	CASSLEWKDEQYF
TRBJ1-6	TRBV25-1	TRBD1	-	TGTGCCAGCAGTGCCAGGACAGGCGTAGATTCACCCCTCCACTTT	CASSARTGVDSPLHF
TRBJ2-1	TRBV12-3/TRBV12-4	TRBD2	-	TGTGCCAGCAGTTTACGTGTGCTAGCGGGAGGGGGTGAGCAGTCCTTC	CASSLRVLAGGGEQSF
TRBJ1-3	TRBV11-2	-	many	TGTGCCAGCAGCTCAAGGACAGCCTCTGGAAACACCATATATTTT	CASSSRTASGNTIYF
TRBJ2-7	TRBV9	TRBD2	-	TGTGCCAGCAGCGTAGGAGGAGGGACTAGCGGTTACGAGCAGTACTTC	CASSVGGGTSGYEQYF
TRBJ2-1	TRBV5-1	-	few	TGCGCCAGCAGCTTGGAGAGTAGCCCCCGAGAGGTGCAGTTCTTC	CASSLESSPREVQFF
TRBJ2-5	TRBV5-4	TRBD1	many	TGTGCCAGCAGCCAGGACAGGGTACAAGAGACCCAGTACTTC	CASSQDRVQETQYF
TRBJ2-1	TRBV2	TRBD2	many	TGTGCCAGCAGTCCCCCAGGCGTAGCGGGAGGCGACAATGAGCAGTTCTTC	CASSPPGVAGGDNEQFF
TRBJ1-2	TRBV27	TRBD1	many	TGTGCCAGCAGCCCGGACAGGGGACTCTATGGCTACACCTTC	CASSPDRGLYGYTF
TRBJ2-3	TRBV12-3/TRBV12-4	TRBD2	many	TGTGCCAGCAGTTCCCCGCGGGGGGTCACAGATACGCAGTATTTT	CASSSPRGVTDTQYF
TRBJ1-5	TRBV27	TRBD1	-	TGTGCCAGCAGTTCAGGACAGGGGGAAGTTCAGCCCCAGCATTTT	CASSSGQGEVQPQHF
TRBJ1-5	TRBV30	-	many	TGTGCCTGGAGCGCGGGGCAGGGCGATCAGCCCCAGCATTTT	CAWSAGQGDQPQHF
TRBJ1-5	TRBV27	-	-	TGTGCCAGCCGTAGGGAGTATAGCAATCAGCCCCAGCATTTT	CASRREYSNQPQHF
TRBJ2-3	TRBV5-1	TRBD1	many	TGCGCCAGCAGCGAGACAGGGGAAAGGCACACAGATACGCAGTATTTT	CASSETGERHTDTQYF
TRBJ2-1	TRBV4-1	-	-	TGCGCCAGCAGACCTAGACTATTGAATGAGCAGTTCTTC	CASRPRLLNEQFF
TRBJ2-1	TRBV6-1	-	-	TGTGCCAGCAGTGAAGAGTTTAGTGGGAATGAGCAGTTCTTC	CASSEEFSGNEQFF
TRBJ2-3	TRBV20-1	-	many	TGCAGTGCTAGCCCCACGGCCACAGATACGCAGTATTTT	CSASPTATDTQYF
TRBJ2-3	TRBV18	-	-	TGTGCCAGCTCACCCTGCGGGACGGAACTAACAGATACGCAGTATTTT	CASSPCGTELTDTQYF
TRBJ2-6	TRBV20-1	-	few	TGCAGTGCTCCCAGGGAGGCTGGGGCCAACGTCCTGACTTTC	CSAPREAGANVLTF
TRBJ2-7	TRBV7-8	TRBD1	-	TGTGCCAGCAGCGTGCCGGGACAGAGCTCCTACGAGCAGTACTTC	CASSVPGQSSYEQYF
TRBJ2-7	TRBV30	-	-	TGTGCCTGGAGTGTACGAGGAGCCGAGCAGTACTTC	CAWSVRGAEQYF
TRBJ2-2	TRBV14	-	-	TGTGCCAGCAAATATGACGGGGAGCTGTTTTTT	CASKYDGELFF
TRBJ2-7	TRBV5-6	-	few	TGTGCCAGCAGTAATCAAAGGCTGCGGGATCCCTACGAGCAGTACTTC	CASSNQRLRDPYEQYF
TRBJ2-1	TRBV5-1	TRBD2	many	TGCGCCAGCAGCACGGGACTAGCGGGCCTCAGGGTCAATGAGCAGTTCTTC	CASSTGLAGLRVNEQFF
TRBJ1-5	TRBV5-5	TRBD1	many	TGTGCCAGCAGCTTGGGACAGGGGGTGAGTCAGCCCCAGCATTTT	CASSLGQGVSQPQHF
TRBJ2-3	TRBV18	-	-	TGTGCCAGCTCACCGCCGGGGTCGAACACAGATACGCAGTATTTT	CASSPPGSNTDTQYF
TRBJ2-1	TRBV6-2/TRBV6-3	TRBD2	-	TGTGCCAGCACCCTGGGACTAGCGGTATACAATGAGCAGTTCTTC	CASTLGLAVYNEQFF
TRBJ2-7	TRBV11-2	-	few	TGTGCCAGCAGCTTAGGTTGGTCGCCTTACGAGCAGTACTTC	CASSLGWSPYEQYF
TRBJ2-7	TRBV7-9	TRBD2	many	TGTGCCAGCAGCCCCACACTAGCGGGAACCTACGAGCAGTACTTC	CASSPTLAGTYEQYF
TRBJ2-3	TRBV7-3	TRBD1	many	TGTGCCAGCAGCCGTGCTCGGGACAGCCAGAAGCGGGATACGCAGTATTTT	CASSRARDSQKRDTQYF
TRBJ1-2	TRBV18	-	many	TGTGCCAGCTCACCATTTGATGCTGGGAATAACTATGGCTACACCTTC	CASSPFDAGNNYGYTF
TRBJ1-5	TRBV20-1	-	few	TGCAGTGCTAGAGGGGATAGCAATCAGCCCCAGCATTTT	CSARGDSNQPQHF
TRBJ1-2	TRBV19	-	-	TGTGCCAGTAGTGCAGCGTACCCAGGGGTCTATGGCTACACCTTC	CASSAAYPGVYGYTF
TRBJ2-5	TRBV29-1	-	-	TGCAGCGTTGGGACACGAGGGTATCAAGAGACCCAGTACTTC	CSVGTRGYQETQYF
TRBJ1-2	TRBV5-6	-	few	TGTGCCAGCAGCTTGTGGGGGGGGACGGGCTACACCTTC	CASSLWGGTGYTF
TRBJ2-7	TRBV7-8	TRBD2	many	TGTGCCAGCAGCTACGGACTAGCGGGCCCCTACGAGCAGTACTTC	CASSYGLAGPYEQYF
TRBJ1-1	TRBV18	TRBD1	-	TGTGCCAGCTCACCAGGCAGGGGGCAAGGAGGGACTGAAGCTTTCTTT	CASSPGRGQGGTEAFF
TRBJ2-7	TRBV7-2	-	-	TGTGCCAGCAGCTCAACTGACAGTCCCTACGAGCAGTACTTC	CASSSTDSPYEQYF
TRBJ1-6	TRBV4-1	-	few	TGCGCCAGCAGCCAAGATCGGGAGCGTGATTCACCCCTCCACTTT	CASSQDRERDSPLHF
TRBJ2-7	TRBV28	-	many	TGTGCCAGCAGTTTCAAAGGGGGTCGACGATCCTACGAGCAGTACTTC	CASSFKGGRRSYEQYF
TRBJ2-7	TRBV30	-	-	TGTGCCTGGAGTGTCGCTTGGGGAGCTCGCGAGCAGTACTTC	CAWSVAWGAREQYF
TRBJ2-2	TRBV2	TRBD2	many	TGTGCCAGCAGGGGGACTAGCGGGAGGGCATGGACCGGGGAGCTGTTTTTT	CASRGTSGRAWTGELFF
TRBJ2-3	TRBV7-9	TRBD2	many	TGTGCCAGCAGCCTACTAGCGGGAGAGGCAGATACGCAGTATTTT	CASSLLAGEADTQYF